Shown below are 27 T cell receptor beta chains from a single sample sequenced in a study of T cell repertoires in cytomegalovirus infection. A single record per CDR3 protein comes from TCRdb applying MiXCR to the reads. The profile covers about 120,000 distinct CDR3 sequences, with roughly a tenth appearing a single time and roughly 31% taken by the ten largest. These receptors' targets are unknown. The sequencing sample was made of PBMCs, sequenced either directly or after in vitro stimulation (not recorded which). Every receptor here comes from a human donor in good health (CMV status not recorded). Some clones in this sample may be carry-over from other donors' samples.

This clonotype occurred many times. The CDR3 spells CASSQTTSGITDTQYF. The CDR3 DNA sequence: TGTGCCAGCAGTCAGACGACTAGCGGGATAACAGATACGCAGTATTTT. The chain combines TRBV6-6 with TRBJ2-3; 11 positions match TRBD2. Germline V gene data show CDR1 as MNHNY and CDR2 as SVGAGI (reference sequence). CDR3 length: 16 amino acids. The V gene end was trimmed by 5 bases and the J gene end by 3 bases; junction bases not matched to a gene: 7.

This clonotype was observed many times. The chain recombines TRBV7-2 with TRBJ2-3; D not resolved. The CDR3 has 11 residues. Germline CDR1 SGHTA, CDR2 FQGNSA. Between the trimmed V and J ends, which lost 2 bases and 8 bases, there was a span of 5 bases. The CDR3 loop is CASSLKGTQYF. The CDR3, as DNA: TGTGCCAGCAGCTTAAAGGGTACGCAGTATTTT. The full variable domain, with the rest looked up from reference TRBV7-2 and TRBJ2-3, is GAGVSQSPSNKVTEKGKDVELRCDPISGHTALYWYRQSLGQGLEFLIYFQGNSAPDKSGLPSDRFSAERTGGSVSTLTIQRTQQEDSAVYLCASSLKGTQYFGPGTRLTVL.

In this sample, this clonotype turned up many times. The V and J genes are TRBV27 and TRBJ1-5; 8 nucleotides agree with TRBD1. Germline assignment: CDR1 MNHEY and CDR2 SMNVEV (reference sequence). V dropped 5 bases and J dropped 3; count of bases not matched to a gene: 12. CDR3 length: 17 amino acids. The DNA of the CDR3 is TGTGCCAGCAGTAACGGACAGGGCCGAGGGGCCAATCAGCCCCAGCATTTT. Translated, it gives CASSNGQGRGANQPQHF.

This clonotype was detected ten times or more. The J gene is TRBJ2-4, the V gene TRBV2; a weak D match, TRBD1 (6 bases). Trimming stripped 4 bases from V and 12 bases from J, with 16 bases between. CDR3 length: 13 residues. The germline CDR1 and CDR2 sequences are SNHLY and FYNNEI. Here the CDR3 reads CASSAQGGQAQYF. CDR3 DNA: TGTGCCAGCAGTGCCCAAGGGGGACAAGCTCAGTACTTC.

The CDR3 sequence: CASSHPGGVEAFF. DNA for the CDR3: TGTGCCAGCAGCCATCCCGGGGGGGTTGAAGCTTTCTTT. The J gene is TRBJ1-1, the V gene TRBV11-3, with TRBD1 as a possible D gene (5 bases). The CDR3 is 13 residues long. V lost 5 bases and J lost 7, with 14 bases in between. Per germline, CDR1 SGHNT and CDR2 YENEEA.

This chain connects TRBV14 to TRBJ2-1, with D maybe TRBD1 (6 bases). Germline assignment: CDR1 SGHDN and CDR2 FVKESK. V lost 0 bases, J lost 3 bases, and 15 bases lay in between. The CDR3 extends over 17 amino acids. The CDR3, as DNA: TGTGCCAGCAGCCAAGACCCACAGGGTTCCTACTACAATGAGCAGTTCTTC. It codes for CASSQDPQGSYYNEQFF.

This clonotype came up many times. This rearrangement joins TRBV28 to TRBJ1-5, with D hard to call. V gave up 6 bases and J gave up 2 bases, with 8 bases separating them. This CDR3 spans 13 amino acids. Germline lookup yields CDR1 MDHEN and CDR2 SYDVKM. Here the CDR3 reads CASRADGNQPQHF. CDR3 DNA: TGTGCCAGCAGGGCGGACGGCAATCAGCCCCAGCATTTT.

This clonotype occurred many times. The chain employs TRBV7-9 and TRBJ1-1, with D unclear. This CDR3 is 16 amino acids long. V lost 0 bases and J lost 5, with 16 bases in between. Per the germline V gene, CDR1 is SEHNR and CDR2 is FQNEAQ (reference sequence). Here the CDR3 reads CASSLARLAFGTEAFF. CDR3 coding DNA: TGTGCCAGCAGCTTAGCGCGTTTGGCTTTTGGGACTGAAGCTTTCTTT.

The sample holds many counts of this clonotype. The rearrangement joins TRBV10-3 to TRBJ1-4; TRBD1 might be the D (5 bases). The CDR3 runs to 13 residues. The ends were cut back, 4 bases at V and 12 bases at J, with 15 bases in the middle. Germline lookup yields CDR1 ENHRY and CDR2 SYGVKD. CDR3 in DNA: TGTGCCATCAGTGCTCCGGGGGATGGGGAACTGTTTTTT. Residues: CAISAPGDGELFF.

The J gene is TRBJ2-3, the V gene TRBV7-9; no clear D. The CDR3 has 13 amino acids. V lost 10 bases and J 0 bases, leaving 11 bases between the germline ends. Germline V CDR1 and CDR2: SEHNR, FQNEAQ (reference sequence). This chain's CDR3 is CAIVPYSTDTQYF. The CDR3 nucleotides read TGTGCCATCGTTCCATATAGCACAGATACGCAGTATTTT.

This clonotype came up many times. V and J are TRBV2 and TRBJ2-3, with D possibly being TRBD1 or TRBD2 (6 bases each). Germline V lookup: CDR1 SNHLY, CDR2 FYNNEI. The CDR3 spans 16 residues. V lost 7 bases and J lost 2, with 19 bases in between. The CDR3 sequence: CASISWGRGLTDTQYF. DNA of the CDR3: TGTGCCAGCATCTCTTGGGGTCGGGGGCTCACAGATACGCAGTATTTT. Variable domain in full (rest from reference TRBV2 and TRBJ2-3): EPEVTQTPSHQVTQMGQEVILRCVPISNHLYFYWYRQILGQKVEFLVSFYNNEISEKSEIFDDQFSVERPDGSNFTLKIRSTKLEDSAMYFCASISWGRGLTDTQYFGPGTRLTVL.

In this sample, this clonotype turned up many times. The chain couples TRBV6-1 to TRBJ2-7, with D hard to call. CDR1 and CDR2 (germline): MNHNS, SASEGT. The V end lost 3 bases, the J end lost 0 bases, and 3 bases lay between the germline ends. The CDR3 has 12 amino acids. The DNA for the CDR3 is TGTGCCAGCAGTGAGAGCTCCTACGAGCAGTACGTC. Its translation is CASSESSYEQYV.

Note on this clonotype: This could be a read error, since a much larger clone is one nucleotide away. As DNA, the CDR3 is TGTGCCAGTTGTATTGGGGCACATAGCAATCAGCCCCAGCATTTT. This gives the protein CASCIGAHSNQPQHF. The V and J genes are TRBV19 and TRBJ1-5; a weak D match, TRBD1 (5 bases). The CDR3 is 15 residues long. Per the germline V gene, CDR1 is LNHDA and CDR2 is SQIVND (reference sequence).

This chain joins TRBV2 and TRBJ1-1; 7 nucleotides match TRBD1. The CDR3 is 10 residues long. The junction had 7 bases not matched to a gene; V was cut back by 7 bases and J by 14 bases. Per the germline V gene, CDR1 is SNHLY and CDR2 is FYNNEI. Written as DNA, the CDR3 is TGTGCCAGCACTTCAGGGGGAAGATTCTTT. It translates to CASTSGGRFF.

V is TRBV29-1 and J is TRBJ1-2, with a tentative D call TRBD1 (6 bases). The V gene's germline CDR1 is SQVTM and CDR2 ANQGSEA. V lost 6 bases to trimming and J lost 2 bases, with 16 bases between them. The CDR3 extends over 14 amino acids. CDR3 coding DNA: TGCAGCGTCAACCCCGGACAGTCCAACTATGGCTACACCTTC. Translated, it gives CSVNPGQSNYGYTF.

This clonotype has at least ten counts. The chain couples TRBV10-3 to TRBJ2-5, with unresolved D. Trimming took off 0 bases at V and 1 base at J, with 12 bases between the two ends. Germline lookup yields CDR1 ENHRY and CDR2 SYGVKD. This CDR3 is 16 amino acids long. The CDR3 sequence: CAISESILGSQETQYF. CDR3 DNA sequence: TGTGCCATCAGTGAGTCGATTTTAGGCAGCCAAGAGACCCAGTACTTC.

The sample holds a few counts of this clonotype. For the CDR3, the DNA is TGTGCCAGCAGCCAAAACGCGGCCGACAATGAGCAGTTCTTC. This translates into CASSQNAADNEQFF. The rearrangement joins TRBV3-1 to TRBJ2-1; D is ambiguous. V was trimmed by 2 bases and J by 5 bases, leaving 10 bases between them. CDR3 length: 14 residues. Germline V lookup: CDR1 LGHDT, CDR2 YNNKEL (reference sequence).

This clonotype occurred many times. This chain connects TRBV7-8 to TRBJ2-5; TRBD2 aligns across 12 bases. J gave up 5 bases and V 5 bases, and 6 bases lay outside the gene matches. The germline CDR1 and CDR2 sequences are SGHVS and FQNEAQ. This CDR3 is 15 amino acids long. CDR3 in amino acids: CASSPRTSGTETQYF. The CDR3 bases are TGTGCCAGCAGCCCGAGGACTAGCGGGACTGAGACCCAGTACTTC. The full variable domain, in which reference TRBV7-8 and TRBJ2-5 provide the parts outside the CDR3, is GAGVSQSPRYKVAKRGQDVALRCDPISGHVSLFWYQQALGQGPEFLTYFQNEAQLDKSGLPSDRFFAERPEGSVSTLKIQRTQQEDSAVYLCASSPRTSGTETQYFGPGTRLLVL.

The sample holds a few counts of this clonotype. V usage is TRBV19 and J usage is TRBJ2-1, with a tentative D call TRBD2 (6 bases). V lost 4 bases and J 14 bases, leaving 15 bases between the germline ends. There are 12 residues in the CDR3. CDR1 is LNHDA, CDR2 SQIVND, per germline (reference sequence). Here the CDR3 reads CASSTRAGTEFF. The CDR3, as DNA: TGTGCCAGTAGTACCCGGGCCGGGACTGAGTTCTTC.

This clonotype showed up many times. The chain is built from TRBV7-2 and TRBJ2-3; D gene uncertain. With 5 bases removed from V and 3 bases from J, the gap between germline ends came to 12 bases. This CDR3 has 14 residues. Germline CDR1 reads SGHTA; CDR2 reads FQGNSA. As DNA, the CDR3 is TGTGCCAGCAGCGCCCGCCAGCTAACAGATACGCAGTATTTT. Translating gives CASSARQLTDTQYF.

The rearrangement links TRBV30 to TRBJ2-7, with 10 bases matching TRBD2. This CDR3 is built from 16 residues. Losses at the gene ends were 2 bases for V and 3 bases for J; bases not matched to a gene: 10. Germline V gene data show CDR1 as GTSNPN and CDR2 as SVGIG (reference sequence). CDR3 DNA sequence: TGTGCCTGGAGTCGTCCCCTAGCGGGGGCTCTCTACGAGCAGTACTTC. Translating it yields CAWSRPLAGALYEQYF. The full variable domain, with the rest looked up from reference TRBV30 and TRBJ2-7, is SQTIHQWPATLVQPVGSPLSLECTVEGTSNPNLYWYRQAAGRGLQLLFYSVGIGQISSEVPQNLSASRPQDRQFILSSKKLLLSDSGFYLCAWSRPLAGALYEQYFGPGTRLTVT.

This clonotype has more than one count but fewer than ten. The rearrangement joins TRBV9 to TRBJ2-2, with 7 positions matching TRBD2. There are 15 residues in the CDR3. The germline gives CDR1 SGDLS, CDR2 YYNGEE. Unmatched junction bases numbered 4, after V lost 3 bases and J lost 2 bases. CDR3 coding DNA: TGTGCCAGCAGCGGGGGACTATCCAACACCGGGGAGCTGTTTTTT. Its protein is CASSGGLSNTGELFF.

This clonotype showed up many times. The chain carries TRBV7-2 and TRBJ2-5; possibly TRBD1 for D (6 bases). The CDR3 sequence is 15 residues long. Trimming stripped 3 bases from V and 2 bases from J, with 13 bases between. Germline CDR1 SGHTA, CDR2 FQGNSA. The CDR3 spells CASSFFQGSQETQYF. In DNA, the CDR3 is TGTGCCAGCAGCTTTTTCCAGGGGTCTCAAGAGACCCAGTACTTC. Supplemented by reference TRBV7-2 and TRBJ2-5, the full variable domain reads GAGVSQSPSNKVTEKGKDVELRCDPISGHTALYWYRQSLGQGLEFLIYFQGNSAPDKSGLPSDRFSAERTGGSVSTLTIQRTQQEDSAVYLCASSFFQGSQETQYFGPGTRLLVL.

This clonotype was detected a few times. The chain has TRBV27 and TRBJ1-3, with D unresolved. Germline V CDR1 and CDR2: MNHEY, SMNVEV (reference sequence). The V gene lost 6 bases and the J gene lost 2 bases, with 14 bases spanning the gap. The CDR3 totals 15 residues. The CDR3 sequence is CASSPHPSAGNTIYF. The CDR3 DNA is TGTGCCAGCAGCCCCCACCCGTCCGCTGGAAACACCATATATTTT.

This clonotype was recorded many times. This chain uses TRBV7-2 with TRBJ2-7, with 12 nucleotides matching TRBD2. The V gene end was trimmed by 5 bases and the J gene end by 0 bases; junction bases not matched to a gene: 2. CDR1 and CDR2 from the germline V gene are SGHTA and FQGNSA. The CDR3 covers 15 residues. CDR3 amino acids: CASSRTSGASYEQYF. CDR3 bases: TGTGCCAGCAGCCGGACTAGCGGGGCCTCCTACGAGCAGTACTTC.

J is TRBJ2-7 and V is TRBV15, with no clear D. The CDR3 has 15 amino acids. Between the trimmed V and J ends, which lost 0 bases and 1 base, there was a span of 10 bases. Germline loops: CDR1 LNHNV, CDR2 YYDKDF (reference sequence). In DNA form, the CDR3 reads TGTGCCACCAGCAGAGATAATGTCCAGTCCTACGAGCAGTACGTC. It encodes CATSRDNVQSYEQYV.

This clonotype was recorded at least ten times. This chain uses TRBV7-8 with TRBJ1-2, with TRBD1 matching 9 bases. The CDR3 is 13 amino acids. CDR1 and CDR2 (germline): SGHVS, FQNEAQ. V was pared by 5 bases and J by 6 bases, with 4 bases of the junction left unmatched. The CDR3 here is CASSPGTGNGYTF. For the CDR3, the DNA is TGTGCCAGCAGCCCCGGGACAGGGAATGGCTACACCTTC.